The clone carrying this TCR beta chain has more than one count but fewer than ten. Its antigen is undetermined. This sample stems from a study of Ad26.COV2.S vaccination and SARS-CoV-2 variants. The data were produced by immunoSEQ multiplex PCR, yet TCRdb's version contains in-frame clones alone and is incomplete. This table holds under 600,000 clones, roughly nine tenths found once. This CDR3 region has 13 residues. In germline, CDR1 is MNHEY, CDR2 SVGAGI. V was trimmed by 8 bases and J by 1 base, leaving 8 bases between them. Stated treatment: roughly 20 received Ad26.COV2.S at low or high dose, single or two shots; about 5 received placebo; per-sample allocation not given. Sample collection was performed on day 63 after the first vaccine or placebo injection. Recruitment in Boston yielded a donor of adult age, 18-55 years. Findings of the study overall: Substantial breadth was reported for post-vaccination spike-specific CD8+ and CD4+ T cells. Non-spike TCR breadth showed similarity between vaccine and placebo recipients. The study found higher spike-specific TCR breadth in vaccine than placebo recipients.

Sequencing was performed on peripheral blood, taken in a trial of Ad26.COV2.S vaccine versus placebo. The chain couples TRBV6-5 to TRBJ2-2; D unclear. The clonotype was recovered from a person between 18 and 65 years old who received the Ad26.COV2.S COVID-19 vaccine or a placebo. The CDR3 coding sequence is TGTGCCAGCCGCGCAGGGAACACCGGGGAGCTGTTTTTT. It is translated as CASRAGNTGELFF.